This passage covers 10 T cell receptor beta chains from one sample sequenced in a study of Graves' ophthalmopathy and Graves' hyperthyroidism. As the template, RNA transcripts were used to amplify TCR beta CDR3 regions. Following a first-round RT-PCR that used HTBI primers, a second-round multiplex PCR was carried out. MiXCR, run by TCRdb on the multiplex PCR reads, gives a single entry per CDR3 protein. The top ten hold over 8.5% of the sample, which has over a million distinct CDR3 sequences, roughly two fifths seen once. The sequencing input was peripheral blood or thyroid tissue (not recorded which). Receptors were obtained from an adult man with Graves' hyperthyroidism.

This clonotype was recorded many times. CDR3 sequence: CATSDTRTGGKETQYF. The DNA for the CDR3 is TGTGCCACCAGTGACACGCGGACAGGGGGCAAAGAGACCCAGTACTTC. V is TRBV24-1 and J is TRBJ2-5, with 11 nucleotides matching TRBD1. The CDR3 covers 16 residues. V trimming: 4 bases; J trimming: 3 bases; junction bases outside the gene matches: 6. The V gene's germline CDR1 is KGHDR and CDR2 SFDVKD.

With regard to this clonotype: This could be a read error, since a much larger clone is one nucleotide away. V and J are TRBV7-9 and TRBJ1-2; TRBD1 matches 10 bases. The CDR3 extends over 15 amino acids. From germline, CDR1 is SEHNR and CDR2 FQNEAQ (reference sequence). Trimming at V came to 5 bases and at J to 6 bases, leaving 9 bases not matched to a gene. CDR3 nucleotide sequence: TGTGCCAGCAGCGTCGACAGGGGGCGCATGGATGGCTACACCTTC. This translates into CASSVDRGRMDGYTF.

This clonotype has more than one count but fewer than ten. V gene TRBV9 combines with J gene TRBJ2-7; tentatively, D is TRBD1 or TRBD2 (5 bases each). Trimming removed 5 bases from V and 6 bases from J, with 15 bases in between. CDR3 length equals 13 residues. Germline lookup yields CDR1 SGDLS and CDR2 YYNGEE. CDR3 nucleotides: TGTGCCAGCAGGGGGGAGATAAGGTCCGAGCAGTACTTC. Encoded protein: CASRGEIRSEQYF.

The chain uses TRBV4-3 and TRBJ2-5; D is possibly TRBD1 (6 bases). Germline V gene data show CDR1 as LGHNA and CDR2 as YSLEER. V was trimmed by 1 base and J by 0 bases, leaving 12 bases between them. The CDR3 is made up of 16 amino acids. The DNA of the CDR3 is TGCGCCAGCAGCCAAGCTCAGGGGCCGTACCAAGAGACCCAGTACTTC. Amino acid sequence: CASSQAQGPYQETQYF.

This CDR3 is CASSNSPNYGYTF. The CDR3 DNA reads as TGCGCCAGCAGCAACAGTCCCAACTATGGCTACACCTTC. The J gene is TRBJ1-2, the V gene TRBV4-3; D is uncertain. The CDR3 is made up of 13 amino acids. From germline, CDR1 is LGHNA and CDR2 YSLEER. Trimming stripped 5 bases from V and 2 bases from J, with 9 bases between.

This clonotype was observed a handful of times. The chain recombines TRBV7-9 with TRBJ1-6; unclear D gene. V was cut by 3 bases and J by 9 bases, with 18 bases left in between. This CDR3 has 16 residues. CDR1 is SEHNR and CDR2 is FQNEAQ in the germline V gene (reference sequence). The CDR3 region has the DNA TGTGCCAGCAGCTTTGGGAACGCGGACGGTAGTTCACCCCTCCACTTT. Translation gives CASSFGNADGSSPLHF.

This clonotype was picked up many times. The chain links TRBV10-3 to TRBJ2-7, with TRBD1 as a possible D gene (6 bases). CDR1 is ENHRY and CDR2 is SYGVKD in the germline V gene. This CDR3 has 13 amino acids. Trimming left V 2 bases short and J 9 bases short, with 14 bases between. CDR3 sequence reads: CAISEEGEGLQYF. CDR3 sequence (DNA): TGTGCCATCAGTGAGGAGGGGGAAGGTCTGCAGTACTTC.

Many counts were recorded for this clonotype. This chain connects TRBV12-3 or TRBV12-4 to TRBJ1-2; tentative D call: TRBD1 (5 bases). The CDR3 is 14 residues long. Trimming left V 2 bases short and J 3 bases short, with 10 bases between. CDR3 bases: TGTGCCAGCAGTTTAAATTGGGGCGACTATGGCTACACCTTC. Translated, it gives CASSLNWGDYGYTF.

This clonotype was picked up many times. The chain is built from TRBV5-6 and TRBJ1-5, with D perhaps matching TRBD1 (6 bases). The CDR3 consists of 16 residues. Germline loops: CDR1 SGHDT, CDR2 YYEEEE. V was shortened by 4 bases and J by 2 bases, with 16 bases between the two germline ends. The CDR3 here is CASSEALTGRNQPQHF. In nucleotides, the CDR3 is TGTGCCAGCAGCGAAGCTCTGACAGGCCGCAATCAGCCCCAGCATTTT. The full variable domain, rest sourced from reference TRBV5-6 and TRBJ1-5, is DAGVTQSPTHLIKTRGQQVTLRCSPKSGHDTVSWYQQALGQGPQFIFQYYEEEERQRGNFPDRFSGHQFPNYSSELNVNALLLGDSALYLCASSEALTGRNQPQHFGDGTRLSIL.

The CDR3 protein is CASLSGGRPQETQYF. The DNA of the CDR3 is TGTGCCAGCCTTAGCGGGGGCAGGCCACAAGAGACCCAGTACTTC. The chain joins TRBV9 to TRBJ2-5, with 9 nucleotides matching TRBD2. V was pared by 7 bases and J by 2 bases, with 9 bases of the junction left unmatched. The CDR3 is 15 amino acids. Germline CDR1 and CDR2: SGDLS and YYNGEE.